This T cell receptor (beta chain) stems from a study of T cell changes during pregnancy in multiple sclerosis (dated 2019 in TCRdb). Turning to the overall study: Changes in the T cell repertoire over the course of pregnancy were examined in this study in women with multiple sclerosis.

The library was obtained by the immunoSEQ multiplex PCR assay. This immuneACCESS table, as held by TCRdb, lists in-frame sequences with V and J called but not all clones. Of the missing ones, under half trace to an unresolved V gene in checked studies; the others have no known cause. This sample has roughly 26,000 clones in its table, and roughly 89% of those were observed once. Roughly 15% of the sample is in the top ten clones. With respect to this clone: What this receptor recognizes is not known. Base quality data are lacking; no much larger clone is found one base away.

The sequencing used CD8+ T cells from peripheral blood mononuclear cells, collected in the second trimester of pregnancy. This clonotype originated in a female donor with multiple sclerosis, enrolled in a pregnancy study.

CDR3 sequence: CASSVGGTGAYYEQYF. The DNA sequence reads TGTGCCAGCAGCGTAGGAGGGACTGGGGCGTACTACGAGCAGTACTTC. The chain is encoded by TRBV9 joined to TRBJ2-7; tentative D gene TRBD2, with 6 bases matching. Taken from cysteine to phenylalanine, the CDR3 has 16 residues. The DNA shown is the 48-base CDR3, in frame from base 1. Between the V and J ends, shortened by 0 bases and 3 bases respectively, the junction contains 16 bases. CDR1 SGDLS and CDR2 YYNGEE are derived from the germline V gene.